The 2 T cell receptor beta chains in this list originate from one sample, sequenced in a study of T cell responses to AZD1222 COVID-19 vaccine. Generated by immunoSEQ multiplex PCR, the TCRdb table keeps only in-frame clones and is missing some. Among fewer than 130,000 clones, more than 85% were seen once, and the ten largest hold roughly 1.3%. The sample consisted of peripheral blood, taken on day 0 of AZD1222 vaccination. The receptors here all came from an adult in good health.

The chain combines TRBV5-1 with TRBJ1-1; D gene uncertain. CDR1 is SGHRS, CDR2 YFSETQ, per germline. The CDR3 totals 13 residues. V was trimmed by 4 bases and J by 1 base, leaving 8 bases between them. Here the CDR3 reads CASSPDGNTEAFF. The CDR3 region has the DNA TGCGCCAGCAGCCCGGACGGGAACACTGAAGCTTTCTTT.

A single count supports this clone. This CDR3 is CSVKGMGATDTQYF. The CDR3 DNA reads TGCAGCGTTAAGGGAATGGGGGCCACAGATACGCAGTATTTT. The J gene is TRBJ2-3, the V gene TRBV29-1, with D perhaps TRBD1 (6 bases). The CDR3 contains 14 residues. The V end lost 5 bases, the J end lost 2 bases, and 14 bases lay between the germline ends. CDR1 is SQVTM, CDR2 ANQGSEA, per germline.